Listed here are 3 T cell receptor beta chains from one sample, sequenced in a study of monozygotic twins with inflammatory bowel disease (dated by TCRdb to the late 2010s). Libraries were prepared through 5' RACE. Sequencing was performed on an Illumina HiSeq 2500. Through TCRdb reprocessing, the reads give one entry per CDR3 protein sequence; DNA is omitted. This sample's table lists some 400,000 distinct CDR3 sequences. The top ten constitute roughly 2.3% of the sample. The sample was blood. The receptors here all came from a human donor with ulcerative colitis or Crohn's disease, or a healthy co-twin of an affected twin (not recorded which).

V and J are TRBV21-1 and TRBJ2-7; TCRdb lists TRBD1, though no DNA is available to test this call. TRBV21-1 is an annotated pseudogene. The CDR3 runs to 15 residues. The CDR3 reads CASSFPGQWDKSQYF.

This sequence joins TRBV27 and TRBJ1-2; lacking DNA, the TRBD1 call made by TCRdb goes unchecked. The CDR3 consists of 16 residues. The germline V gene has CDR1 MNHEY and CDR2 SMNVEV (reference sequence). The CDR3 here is CASSLRGRGPHYGYTF.

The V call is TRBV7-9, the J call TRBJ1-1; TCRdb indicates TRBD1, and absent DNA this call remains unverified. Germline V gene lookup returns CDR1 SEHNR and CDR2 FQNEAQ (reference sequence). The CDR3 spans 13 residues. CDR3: CAGQGTLGTEAFF.